These T cell receptor beta chains were read from a single sample in a study of blood T cell repertoires in COVID-19. Measured with immunoSEQ multiplex PCR; TCRdb has only the in-frame clones, and not every one. The table has hundreds of thousands of clones, about nine tenths seen once. Material: peripheral blood. The receptors shown here come from a woman in her 30s with active or convalescent COVID-19. The CDR3 runs from the conserved cysteine through the conserved F or W. D genes are given only for firm matches. Clone size is stated in some rows and not others, as once, few, many or a class when expanded.

V,J,size,D,CDR3,DNA
TRBV2,TRBJ1-1,NA,TRBD1,CASSGDRRNMNTEAFF,TGTGCCAGCAGTGGGGACAGGAGAAACATGAACACTGAAGCTTTCTTT
TRBV9,TRBJ2-3,NA,NA,CASSVPPPGNTQYF,TGTGCCAGCAGCGTTCCCCCTCCTGGCAATACGCAGTATTTT
TRBV28,TRBJ1-5,NA,NA,CASKGLGGENQPQHF,TGTGCCAGCAAGGGACTAGGGGGTGAAAATCAGCCCCAGCATTTT
TRBV5-1,TRBJ2-2,NA,NA,CASSEQAQTGELFF,TGCGCCAGCAGCGAACAGGCTCAAACCGGGGAGCTGTTTTTT
TRBV19,TRBJ1-1,NA,NA,CASSITGNTEAFF,TGTGCCAGTAGTATCACGGGGAACACTGAAGCTTTCTTT
TRBV6-1,TRBJ2-7,NA,NA,CASSELLEQYF,TGTGCCAGCAGTGAACTTCTCGAGCAGTACTTC
TRBV27,TRBJ2-2,NA,TRBD2,CASSLGGLAGTGELFF,TGTGCCAGCAGTTTAGGGGGACTAGCGGGGACCGGGGAGCTGTTTTTT
TRBV5-1,TRBJ1-2,NA,NA,CASSFSGYGYTF,TGCGCCAGCAGCTTCTCAGGGTACGGCTACACCTTC
TRBV11-2,TRBJ1-2,NA,TRBD1,CASSLGGTGLPQVYTF,TGTGCCAGCAGCTTAGGGGGGACAGGACTACCCCAAGTCTACACCTTC
TRBV6-5,TRBJ1-2,few,NA,CASSYTAGGYTF,TGTGCCAGCAGTTACACTGCAGGGGGCTACACCTTC
TRBV12-2,TRBJ2-7,NA,NA,CASRPGLAGGSPDYEQYF,TGTGCAAGTCGCCCGGGACTAGCGGGAGGTTCCCCGGACTACGAGCAGTACTTC
TRBV28,TRBJ2-7,NA,TRBD1,CASSLNRGGYEQYF,TGTGCCAGCAGTTTAAACAGGGGTGGCTACGAGCAGTACTTC
TRBV5-6,TRBJ2-2,NA,NA,CASSATGITGELFF,TGTGCCAGCAGCGCGACAGGCATCACCGGGGAGCTGTTTTTT
TRBV5-4,TRBJ2-2,once,NA,CASSRQTGNTGELFF,TGTGCCAGCAGCCGACAGACTGGCAACACCGGGGAGCTGTTTTTT
TRBV9,TRBJ2-5,NA,TRBD1,CASSPGQGLAGETQYF,TGTGCCAGCTCACCGGGACAGGGCCTCGCGGGGGAGACCCAGTACTTC
TRBV6-5,TRBJ1-1,NA,NA,CASSYGRSPIGEAFF,TGTGCCAGCAGTTACGGTCGATCTCCTATCGGTGAAGCTTTCTTT
TRBV2,TRBJ1-1,NA,TRBD1,CASRETGTGTNTEAFF,TGTGCCAGCAGAGAGACAGGGACAGGGACGAACACTGAAGCTTTCTTT
TRBV21-1,TRBJ1-6,NA,NA,CASSKVGTGSFLDNSPLHF,NA
TRBV5-1,TRBJ2-6,once,NA,CASRGLGTFSGANVLTF,TGCGCCAGCAGGGGCCTAGGGACATTCTCTGGGGCCAACGTCCTGACTTTC
TRBV12-3/TRBV12-4,TRBJ1-5,once,TRBD1,CASSQRPGTAQHF,TGTGCCAGCAGTCAAAGGCCCGGGACAGCTCAGCATTTT
TRBV10-2,TRBJ2-7,NA,TRBD2,CASRDSGGPYEQYF,TGCGCCAGCAGAGATAGCGGGGGCCCCTACGAGCAGTACTTC
TRBV19,TRBJ2-7,once,TRBD1,CASSSGGYEQYF,TGTGCCAGTAGTTCAGGGGGCTACGAGCAGTACTTC
TRBV14,TRBJ2-1,NA,NA,CASSQEVTDNEQFF,TGTGCCAGCAGCCAAGAAGTGACAGACAATGAGCAGTTCTTC
TRBV6-5,TRBJ1-2,few,NA,CASSYSTGKNYGYTF,TGTGCCAGCAGTTACTCAACGGGGAAGAACTATGGCTACACCTTC
TRBV27,TRBJ2-7,NA,TRBD1,CASSLTGGLYEQYF,TGTGCCAGCAGTTTGACAGGGGGCTTATACGAGCAGTACTTC